Presented here are 30 T cell receptor beta chains from one specimen sequenced in a study of CD8 T cells in Susac syndrome. The RNA input was roughly 0.45 to 1 ug, and it was reverse transcribed with random hexamers. In TCRdb, the immunoSEQ multiplex PCR reads were re-called with MiXCR into one record per CDR3 protein. The sample has just over 150,000 distinct CDR3 sequences, around 95% seen once. Sample: CD8+ T cells from PBMCs. The receptors shown here come from a human donor with multiple sclerosis.

The chain has TRBV12-3 or TRBV12-4 and TRBJ1-6; D is unresolved. The CDR3 runs 16 residues. V lost 5 bases and J 0 bases, leaving 11 bases between the germline ends. In DNA form, the CDR3 reads TGTGCCAGCAGTGGACTGGCGAGCTCCTATAATTCACCCCTCCACTTT. Translating gives CASSGLASSYNSPLHF.

The V and J genes are TRBV7-9 and TRBJ2-7, with D unclear. CDR1 is SEHNR and CDR2 is FQNEAQ in the germline V gene (reference sequence). This CDR3 is 14 amino acids long. V shed 4 bases and J shed 0 bases, with 10 bases lying between them. CDR3 region: CASSSEANSYEQYV. In DNA form, the CDR3 reads TGTGCCAGCAGCTCCGAGGCCAACTCCTACGAGCAGTACGTC.

The chain is built from TRBV14 and TRBJ1-2; 7 bases align to TRBD1. V lost 2 bases and J lost 4; bases outside the gene matches: 10. From germline, CDR1 is SGHDN and CDR2 FVKESK. This CDR3 spans 16 amino acids. The CDR3 DNA is TGTGCCAGCAGCCAACCGACGCAAGGGGGCCTCTATGGCTACACCTTC. This codes for CASSQPTQGGLYGYTF.

This chain uses TRBV7-9 with TRBJ2-1, with D possibly being TRBD2 (6 bases). V gave up 1 base and J gave up 14 bases, with 18 bases separating them. Germline assignment: CDR1 SEHNR and CDR2 FQNEAQ (reference sequence). The CDR3 spans 14 residues. The CDR3: CASSLGHPGWGEFF. CDR3 sequence (DNA): TGTGCCAGCAGCTTAGGACACCCGGGTTGGGGGGAGTTCTTC.

This rearrangement joins TRBV7-9 to TRBJ1-1; D is undetermined. The germline gives CDR1 SEHNR, CDR2 FQNEAQ (reference sequence). The CDR3 loop spans 15 amino acids. Trimming removed 10 bases from V and 1 base from J, with 19 bases in between. The CDR3 spells CATTPEETPNTEAFF. Written as DNA, the CDR3 is TGTGCCACCACGCCAGAGGAGACTCCGAACACTGAAGCTTTCTTT.

This chain connects TRBV29-1 to TRBJ1-2, with TRBD1 matching 9 bases. After removal of 6 bases from V and 2 bases from J, the junction contained 10 bases not matched to a gene. Germline V gene lookup returns CDR1 SQVTM and CDR2 ANQGSEA. The CDR3 is 15 amino acids. In DNA, the CDR3 is TGCAGCGTGACCGGGACAGGGACGGAAAACTATGGCTACACCTTC. Translated: CSVTGTGTENYGYTF.

The chain couples TRBV24-1 to TRBJ1-2; D gene uncertain. Germline V gene data show CDR1 as KGHDR and CDR2 as SFDVKD. The ends were cut back, 12 bases at V and 8 bases at J, with 9 bases in the middle. The CDR3 is 9 residues long. DNA of the CDR3: TGTGCCCCGAAGAGAGGCTACACCTTC. Translation: CAPKRGYTF.

The chain has TRBV20-1 and TRBJ2-3, with TRBD2 matching over 10 bases. Germline CDR1 is DFQATT and CDR2 is SNEGSKA (reference sequence). This CDR3 comprises 14 residues. With V trimmed by 3 bases and J by 4 bases, 4 bases remained unmatched. The CDR3 coding sequence is TGCAGTGCTAGCAGCGGGGGGGCGGCAGATACGCAGTATTTT. Its translation: CSASSGGAADTQYF.

As DNA, the CDR3 is TGCAGCGTTGACGTGTCTAGAGGTTTCACAGATACGCAGTATTTT. It codes for CSVDVSRGFTDTQYF. The chain employs TRBV29-1 and TRBJ2-3; D gene unclear. Between the trimmed V and J ends, which lost 3 bases and 2 bases, there was a span of 15 bases. Germline V CDR1 and CDR2: SQVTM, ANQGSEA. This CDR3 spans 15 amino acids.

The V gene is TRBV29-1, the J gene TRBJ2-2; D ambiguous. This CDR3 is built from 12 residues. Per germline, CDR1 SQVTM and CDR2 ANQGSEA. The V end lost 6 bases, the J end lost 8 bases, and 13 bases lay between the germline ends. The CDR3 DNA follows: TGCAGCGTCGACTCATTGGGAGGGGAGCTGTTTTTT. Protein sequence: CSVDSLGGELFF.

V gene TRBV29-1 combines with J gene TRBJ1-2; D ambiguous. CDR1 SQVTM and CDR2 ANQGSEA come from the germline V gene. The CDR3 runs 13 residues. The V gene lost 5 bases and the J gene lost 4 bases, with 14 bases spanning the gap. The CDR3 DNA follows: TGCAGCGTTCTCTACGAGGGTGGCTATGGCTACACCTTC. Its protein is CSVLYEGGYGYTF.

The chain employs TRBV20-1 and TRBJ2-1; 10 bases line up with TRBD1. J lost 6 bases, V lost 8 bases, and 10 bases had no gene match. Germline lookup yields CDR1 DFQATT and CDR2 SNEGSKA (reference sequence). CDR3 size: 14 residues. The CDR3 DNA is TGCAGTCTAAGGGCCGGACAGGGGGTCAATGAGCAGTTCTTC. It translates to CSLRAGQGVNEQFF.

V is TRBV9 and J is TRBJ2-2, with D possibly TRBD1 on 6 matching bases. The CDR3 is 15 amino acids. Trimming shortened V by 4 bases and J by 2 bases, and 12 bases separated the two germline ends. Per the germline V gene, CDR1 is SGDLS and CDR2 is YYNGEE. DNA of the CDR3: TGTGCCAGCAGCCCTCGGACAGTTAACACCGGGGAGCTGTTTTTT. Translated: CASSPRTVNTGELFF.

This chain uses TRBV30 with TRBJ1-5; D gene unclear. The CDR3 is 14 residues long. Germline lookup yields CDR1 GTSNPN and CDR2 SVGIG (reference sequence). V was shortened by 0 bases and J by 0 bases, with 6 bases between the two germline ends. CDR3 bases: TGTGCCTGGAGTGTAATTGGTAGCAATCAGCCCCAGCATTTT. Its protein is CAWSVIGSNQPQHF.

V is TRBV29-1 and J is TRBJ2-2, with D perhaps matching TRBD1 (6 bases). The ends were cut back, 5 bases at V and 3 bases at J, with 7 bases in the middle. The CDR3 contains 12 residues. Germline-derived CDR1 and CDR2 are SQVTM and ANQGSEA. The CDR3 bases are TGCAGCGTTTACAGGGACACCGGGGAGCTGTTTTTT. Protein product: CSVYRDTGELFF.

The V gene is TRBV20-1, the J gene TRBJ1-5; 7 nucleotides line up with TRBD1. CDR1 and CDR2 (germline): DFQATT, SNEGSKA (reference sequence). The CDR3 is made up of 13 amino acids. V was pared by 3 bases and J by 10 bases, with 9 bases of the junction left unmatched. In nucleotides, the CDR3 is TGCAGTGCTAGTGACAGGGAAATCGACCCCCAGCATTTT. This sequence encodes CSASDREIDPQHF.

The sample holds one count of this clonotype. The rearrangement links TRBV7-3 to TRBJ2-7; D call uncertain. Trimming stripped 6 bases from V and 3 bases from J, with 12 bases between. CDR1 and CDR2 from the germline V gene are SGHTA and FQGTGA. There are 13 residues in the CDR3. CDR3 nucleotides: TGTGCCAGCAGTCCCAGTGACGGCTACGAGCAGTACTTC. Its translation is CASSPSDGYEQYF.

This chain uses TRBV27 with TRBJ1-1; D may be TRBD1 (6 bases). The germline V gene has CDR1 MNHEY and CDR2 SMNVEV (reference sequence). V shed 2 bases and J shed 1 base, with 11 bases lying between them. The CDR3 is made up of 15 amino acids. CDR3 sequence: CASSLHAGANTEAFF. CDR3 nucleotide sequence: TGTGCCAGCAGTTTACACGCAGGGGCGAACACTGAAGCTTTCTTT.

V usage is TRBV6-6 and J usage is TRBJ1-5; no reliable D call. This CDR3 has 15 residues. CDR1 is MNHNY, CDR2 SVGAGI, per germline (reference sequence). The V end lost 4 bases, the J end lost 5 bases, and 15 bases lay between the germline ends. The CDR3, as DNA: TGTGCCAGCAGTTTCCTCCTTGGTTTGGATCAGCCCCAGCATTTT. Protein sequence: CASSFLLGLDQPQHF.

The gene calls are TRBV12-3 or TRBV12-4 and TRBJ1-1; 7 bases are shared with TRBD1. V shed 6 bases and J 2 bases; nucleotides not matched to a gene: 12. This CDR3 spans 16 amino acids. This CDR3 is CASRNPMRDRNTEAFF. DNA for the CDR3: TGTGCCAGCAGAAACCCTATGCGGGACAGAAACACTGAAGCTTTCTTT.

The CDR3 sequence: CASGGRWKETQYF. In nucleotides, the CDR3 is TGTGCCAGCGGGGGCAGGTGGAAAGAGACCCAGTACTTC. This chain links TRBV27 with TRBJ2-5, with a possible D match to TRBD1 (6 bases). Germline CDR1 MNHEY, CDR2 SMNVEV (reference sequence). V was clipped by 8 bases and J by 3 bases, with 13 bases between them. This CDR3 has 13 residues.

The chain carries TRBV19 and TRBJ1-3, with D possibly matching TRBD1 (6 bases). Deletions cut 8 bases from V and 1 base from J, with 6 bases between. The CDR3 runs to 12 residues. The germline gives CDR1 LNHDA, CDR2 SQIVND (reference sequence). The CDR3 sequence is CASGQSGNTIYF. The CDR3 nucleotides read TGTGCCAGTGGACAGTCTGGAAACACCATATATTTT. Supplemented by reference TRBV19 and TRBJ1-3, the full variable domain reads DGGITQSPKYLFRKEGQNVTLSCEQNLNHDAMYWYRQDPGQGLRLIYYSQIVNDFQKGDIAEGYSVSREKKESFPLTVTSAQKNPTAFYLCASGQSGNTIYFGEGSWLTVV.

The chain employs TRBV29-1 and TRBJ1-4, with D perhaps TRBD1 (6 bases). The CDR3 is made up of 16 amino acids. Trimming took off 0 bases at V and 5 bases at J, with 16 bases between the two ends. Germline values: CDR1 SQVTM, CDR2 ANQGSEA. The DNA for the CDR3 is TGCAGCGTTGAAGATCCCAGGGGCTTTCCAAATGAAAAACTGTTTTTT. Residues: CSVEDPRGFPNEKLFF.

The rearrangement uses TRBV4-1 and TRBJ1-5, with TRBD1 matching over 9 bases. The J segment lost 6 bases and the V segment lost 3 bases, leaving 6 bases of the junction unmatched. The CDR3 covers 15 residues. CDR1 is MGHRA and CDR2 is YSYEKL in the germline V gene. CDR3 in DNA: TGCGCCAGCAGCCATCCGGGACAGGGTGGTCAGCCCCAGCATTTT. Translation gives CASSHPGQGGQPQHF.

The chain has TRBV30 and TRBJ2-3; D is uncertain. Germline lookup yields CDR1 GTSNPN and CDR2 SVGIG (reference sequence). The V and J ends lost 0 bases and 12 bases respectively, with 10 bases between them. This CDR3 has 11 amino acids. This chain's CDR3 is CAWSVASNQYF. CDR3 bases: TGTGCCTGGAGTGTAGCTTCCAACCAGTATTTT.

This chain uses TRBV20-1 with TRBJ2-3; 9 bases fit TRBD2. The CDR3 contains 17 residues. Unmatched junction bases numbered 17, after V lost 5 bases and J lost 5 bases. From germline, CDR1 is DFQATT and CDR2 SNEGSKA (reference sequence). CDR3 DNA sequence: TGCAGTGCTTTACAATTCCCGCGGGGGGGCCTCGGAGATACGCAGTATTTT. As protein: CSALQFPRGGLGDTQYF.

This clonotype has more than one count but fewer than ten. The V gene is TRBV27, the J gene TRBJ2-7, with 9 bases lining up with TRBD1. V lost 5 bases, J lost 2 bases, and 4 bases stayed unmatched. The CDR3 runs 14 residues. Germline CDR1 and CDR2: MNHEY and SMNVEV (reference sequence). The CDR3 sequence: CASSPWTGAYEQYF. Written as DNA, the CDR3 is TGTGCCAGCAGTCCTTGGACAGGGGCCTACGAGCAGTACTTC.

This clonotype was counted only a few times. The chain couples TRBV19 to TRBJ2-6, with 8 bases lining up with TRBD2. Per germline, CDR1 LNHDA and CDR2 SQIVND (reference sequence). Trimming removed 8 bases from V and 1 base from J; junction bases left unmatched: 1. The CDR3 runs 14 residues. CDR3 amino acids: CASRGGSGANVLTF. CDR3 sequence (DNA): TGTGCCAGTCGGGGGGGATCTGGGGCCAACGTCCTGACTTTC.

V is TRBV9 and J is TRBJ1-2; 7 bases are a match to TRBD1. This CDR3 region has 14 residues. The junction had 7 bases not matched to a gene; V was cut back by 4 bases and J by 4 bases. CDR1 and CDR2 (germline): SGDLS, YYNGEE. The CDR3 loop reads CASSPHRGSYGYTF. The CDR3 DNA follows: TGTGCCAGCAGCCCTCACAGGGGAAGCTATGGCTACACCTTC.

V usage is TRBV29-1 and J usage is TRBJ1-1; D unclear. V shed 4 bases and J shed 3 bases, with 6 bases lying between them. The CDR3 has 11 residues. The germline V gene has CDR1 SQVTM and CDR2 ANQGSEA. The CDR3 region has the DNA TGCAGCGTTGGGGAGGACACTGAAGCTTTCTTT. The encoded protein is CSVGEDTEAFF.